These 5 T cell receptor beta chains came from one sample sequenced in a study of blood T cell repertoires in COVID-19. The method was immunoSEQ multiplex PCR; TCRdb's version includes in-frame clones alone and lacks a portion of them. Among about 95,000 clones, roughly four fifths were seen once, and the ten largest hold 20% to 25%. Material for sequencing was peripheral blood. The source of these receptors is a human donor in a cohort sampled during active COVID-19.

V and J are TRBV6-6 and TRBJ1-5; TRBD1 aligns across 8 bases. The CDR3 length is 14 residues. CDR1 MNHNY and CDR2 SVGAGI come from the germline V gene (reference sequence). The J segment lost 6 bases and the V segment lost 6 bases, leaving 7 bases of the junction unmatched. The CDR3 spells CASRETGEAQPQHF. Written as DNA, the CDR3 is TGTGCCAGCAGGGAGACAGGGGAGGCTCAGCCCCAGCATTTT.

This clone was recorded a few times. The CDR3 is CASSLGGRQYGYTF. The CDR3 DNA sequence: TGTGCCAGCAGCTTAGGGGGCAGACAATATGGCTACACCTTC. The rearrangement links TRBV5-4 to TRBJ1-2, with 7 bases lining up with TRBD1. CDR1 is SGHNT and CDR2 is YYREEE in the germline V gene (reference sequence). V shed 2 bases and J 5 bases; nucleotides not matched to a gene: 6. This CDR3 is built from 14 residues.

The CDR3 DNA is TGCAGCGGGCGGACAGCCACGGAGCAGTACTTC. It translates to CSGRTATEQYF. This chain connects TRBV29-1 to TRBJ2-7, with a weak D call TRBD1 (6 bases). CDR1 and CDR2 (germline): SQVTM, ANQGSEA. V lost 7 bases, J lost 7 bases, and 14 bases lay in between. This CDR3 region has 11 residues.

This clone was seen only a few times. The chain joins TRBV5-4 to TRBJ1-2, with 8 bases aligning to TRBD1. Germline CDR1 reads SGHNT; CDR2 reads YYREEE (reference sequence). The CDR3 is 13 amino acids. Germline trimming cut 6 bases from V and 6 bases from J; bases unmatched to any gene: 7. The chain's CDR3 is CASTLQGADGYTF. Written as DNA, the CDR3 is TGTGCCAGCACTCTGCAGGGGGCGGATGGCTACACCTTC.

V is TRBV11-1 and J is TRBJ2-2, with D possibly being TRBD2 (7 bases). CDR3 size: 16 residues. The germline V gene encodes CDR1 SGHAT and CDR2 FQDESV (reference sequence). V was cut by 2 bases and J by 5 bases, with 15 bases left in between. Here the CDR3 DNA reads TGTGCCAGCAGCTTATCCGGGGGGCGCGTAACCGGGGAGCTGTTTTTT. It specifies CASSLSGGRVTGELFF. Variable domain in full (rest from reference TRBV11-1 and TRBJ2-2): EAEVAQSPRYKITEKSQAVAFWCDPISGHATLYWYRQILGQGPELLVQFQDESVVDDSQLPKDRFSAERLKGVDSTLKIQPAELGDSAMYLCASSLSGGRVTGELFFGEGSRLTVL.